Listed here are 12 T cell receptor beta chains from one sample, sequenced in a study of TIL therapy for anti-PD-1-resistant metastatic lung cancer. This was the immunoSEQ v3 assay. Assay: immunoSEQ multiplex PCR; the TCRdb copy retains only in-frame clones and omits some. The sample lists about 26,000 clones; approximately 63% were seen once. This sample's time point: pre-treatment sample, taken before nivolumab and TIL therapy. Pleural nodules or supraclavicular lymph nodes made up most of the excised metastases sampled. The source material was tumor tissue, sampled at baseline. These receptors were obtained from a woman aged 30 to 85 with non-small cell lung cancer.

The rearrangement joins TRBV19 to TRBJ2-7, with 8 bases fitting TRBD2. Germline values: CDR1 LNHDA, CDR2 SQIVND (reference sequence). The CDR3 length is 14 residues. Trimming removed 4 bases from V and 2 bases from J; junction bases left unmatched: 4. CDR3 in amino acids: CASSRPGLAYEQYF. As DNA, the CDR3 is TGTGCCAGTAGTAGACCGGGACTAGCCTACGAGCAGTACTTC.

The rearrangement uses TRBV29-1 and TRBJ1-2, with D possibly matching TRBD1 (5 bases). In germline, CDR1 is SQVTM, CDR2 ANQGSEA. The CDR3 has 15 residues. Trimming shortened V by 3 bases and J by 1 base, and 15 bases separated the two germline ends. CDR3 in DNA: TGCAGCGTTGACAGGGATTCAGGAGGTAACTATGGCTACACCTTC. Its protein product is CSVDRDSGGNYGYTF. The variable domain in full, with the rest retrieved from reference TRBV29-1 and TRBJ1-2, is SAVISQKPSRDICQRGTSLTIQCQVDSQVTMMFWYRQQPGQSLTLIATANQGSEATYESGFVIDKFPISRPNLTFSTLTVSNMSPEDSSIYLCSVDRDSGGNYGYTFGSGTRLTVV.

The DNA of the CDR3 is TGTGCCAGCAGCCAAGTGGCCGAAACCGGGGAGCTGTTTTTT. Its translation is CASSQVAETGELFF. The chain links TRBV4-2 to TRBJ2-2; D gene ambiguous. Trimming pared 1 base from V and 5 bases from J, leaving 8 bases between. Germline CDR1 and CDR2: LGHNA and YNFKEQ. The CDR3 runs to 14 residues.

The chain is built from TRBV19 and TRBJ1-5, with unresolved D. The CDR3 is made up of 13 amino acids. Germline V gene data show CDR1 as LNHDA and CDR2 as SQIVND (reference sequence). Trimming took 1 base from V and 6 from J, leaving 7 bases between them. The CDR3 DNA sequence: TGTGCCAGTAGTATAGGTATCCGTCAGCCCCAGCATTTT. As protein: CASSIGIRQPQHF.

This clone appeared once. This rearrangement joins TRBV29-1 to TRBJ1-2, with D unclear. V was cut by 5 bases and J by 2 bases, with 9 bases left in between. The CDR3 is 12 residues long. Germline assignment: CDR1 SQVTM and CDR2 ANQGSEA. The CDR3 DNA reads as TGCAGCGTTCGAAAGGAAAACTATGGCTACACCTTC. Translated, it gives CSVRKENYGYTF.

The table lists this clone with a few counts. The rearrangement links TRBV9 to TRBJ1-5, with D unclear. V lost 0 bases to trimming and J lost 2 bases, with 9 bases between them. Per germline, CDR1 SGDLS and CDR2 YYNGEE. CDR3 length: 15 residues. The DNA for the CDR3 is TGTGCCAGCAGCGTAGGCCTCATAGGCAATCAGCCCCAGCATTTT. Translating it yields CASSVGLIGNQPQHF.

V and J are TRBV6-6 and TRBJ2-7; D possibly corresponds to TRBD2 (6 bases). With 4 bases removed from V and 4 bases from J, the gap between germline ends came to 11 bases. Germline lookup yields CDR1 MNHNY and CDR2 SVGAGI (reference sequence). The CDR3 spans 13 residues. The DNA for the CDR3 is TGTGCCAGCAGTTCCGGGGCGGGGTACGAGCAGTACTTC. This encodes CASSSGAGYEQYF.

This clone was recorded a few times. This rearrangement joins TRBV6-1 to TRBJ2-7; D gene unclear. The CDR3 runs to 13 residues. Germline assignment: CDR1 MNHNS and CDR2 SASEGT. V lost 6 bases, J lost 0 bases, and 9 bases lay in between. The CDR3 loop reads CASSLENSYEQYF. The DNA for the CDR3 is TGTGCCAGCAGCCTCGAGAACTCCTACGAGCAGTACTTC.

The chain joins TRBV5-4 to TRBJ2-1; 7 bases map to TRBD1. Germline V gene sequence: CDR1 SGHNT, CDR2 YYREEE (reference sequence). CDR3 length: 15 amino acids. The V segment lost 3 bases and the J segment 6 bases; nucleotides outside the gene matches: 9. The CDR3 DNA reads TGTGCCAGCAGCTCAGGACAGGAGAAACGCAATGAGCAGTTCTTC. Its translation is CASSSGQEKRNEQFF.

This clone was seen a few times. V is TRBV7-9 and J is TRBJ2-3; D unclear. CDR3 length equals 11 residues. The germline V gene encodes CDR1 SEHNR and CDR2 FQNEAQ (reference sequence). Trimming took off 1 base at V and 6 bases at J, with 2 bases between the two ends. The CDR3 protein is CASSLVDTQYF. The CDR3 DNA sequence: TGTGCCAGCAGCTTAGTTGATACGCAGTATTTT.

This rearrangement joins TRBV14 to TRBJ1-2, with D unresolved. This CDR3 is built from 13 residues. CDR1 SGHDN and CDR2 FVKESK come from the germline V gene. V was shortened by 1 base and J by 3 bases, with 6 bases between the two germline ends. The CDR3 bases are TGTGCCAGCAGCCAAGTTGGTCACTATGGCTACACCTTC. As protein: CASSQVGHYGYTF.

Here the CDR3 DNA reads TGCGCCAGCTCTGGGACTAGCGGGATCACCGGGGAGCTGTTTTTT. This codes for CASSGTSGITGELFF. V gene TRBV10-2 combines with J gene TRBJ2-2; 13 nucleotides line up with TRBD2. CDR1 is WSHSY, CDR2 SAAADI, per germline. The CDR3 runs 15 residues. V was pared by 8 bases and J by 4 bases, with 4 bases of the junction left unmatched.